The 15 T cell receptor beta chains below were found in one sample sequenced in a study of CD8+CD57+ T cells in acquired aplastic anemia. Genomic DNA acted as the template from which TCR beta VDJ combination and CDR3 sequence profiling were carried out. TCRdb ran MiXCR on the reads and lists one entry per CDR3 protein. The sample carries 150,000 to 200,000 distinct CDR3 sequences, around three fifths recorded once. The specimen sequenced was sorted CD4+, CD8+, or CD8+CD57+ T cells (not recorded which) from PBMCs. The origin of the receptors is a human donor with severe aplastic anemia or a healthy control (not recorded which).

The rearrangement joins TRBV7-6 to TRBJ2-2; a weak D match, TRBD2 (6 bases). V was clipped by 1 base and J by 1 base, with 13 bases between them. Germline assignment: CDR1 SGHVS and CDR2 FNYEAQ. The CDR3 is 17 amino acids. DNA for the CDR3: TGTGCCAGCAGCTTAGGGGGAGGAAGCCTGAACACCGGGGAGCTGTTTTTT. Translating it yields CASSLGGGSLNTGELFF.

V is TRBV20-1 and J is TRBJ1-3, with a tentative D call TRBD1 (6 bases). Per the germline V gene, CDR1 is DFQATT and CDR2 is SNEGSKA (reference sequence). Trimming removed 3 bases at V and 3 bases at J, with 9 bases between. The CDR3 has 13 residues. The CDR3, as DNA: TGCAGTGCTAGTGGGGGGCGTGGAAACACCATATATTTT. It translates to CSASGGRGNTIYF.

This CDR3 is CASSLISGDGYTF. The CDR3 region has the DNA TGTGCCAGCAGCTTAATTTCGGGGGATGGCTACACCTTC. The rearrangement uses TRBV7-9 and TRBJ1-2, with a tentative D call TRBD1 (5 bases). The germline V gene encodes CDR1 SEHNR and CDR2 FQNEAQ (reference sequence). CDR3 length: 13 amino acids. V was cut by 2 bases and J by 6 bases, with 10 bases left in between.

The chain is built from TRBV10-3 and TRBJ2-2; the D gene is possibly TRBD2 (5 bases). The CDR3 length is 11 residues. Trimming pared 10 bases from V and 7 bases from J, leaving 10 bases between. From germline, CDR1 is ENHRY and CDR2 SYGVKD. This CDR3 reads CATSGLGELFF. In DNA form, the CDR3 reads TGTGCCACCTCAGGACTCGGGGAGCTGTTTTTT.

The V and J genes are TRBV29-1 and TRBJ1-2, with D hard to call. The germline V gene has CDR1 SQVTM and CDR2 ANQGSEA. V lost 5 bases to trimming and J lost 0 bases, with 16 bases between them. The CDR3 has 15 residues. The CDR3 loop is CSVIRAGRTNYGYTF. CDR3 DNA sequence: TGCAGCGTTATTCGGGCAGGACGAACTAACTATGGCTACACCTTC.

The V and J genes are TRBV5-1 and TRBJ1-1; maybe TRBD1 (5 bases). The length of the CDR3 is 15 residues. CDR1 and CDR2 (germline): SGHRS, YFSETQ. The V end lost 4 bases, the J end lost 4 bases, and 17 bases lay between the germline ends. DNA for the CDR3: TGCGCCAGCAGCCAGGATACAGGAGTGGGCACTGAAGCTTTCTTT. Its protein product is CASSQDTGVGTEAFF.

The sample holds many counts of this clonotype. The chain joins TRBV10-3 to TRBJ1-3; D possibly corresponds to TRBD1 (5 bases). With 0 bases removed from V and 3 bases from J, the gap between germline ends came to 15 bases. Germline-derived CDR1 and CDR2 are ENHRY and SYGVKD. This CDR3 spans 17 amino acids. The CDR3 nucleotides are TGTGCCATCAGTGAGTCTTGGCAGGGCATTGGTGGAAACACCATATATTTT. Its protein product is CAISESWQGIGGNTIYF.

The rearrangement links TRBV19 to TRBJ2-1; 7 bases map to TRBD1. With V trimmed by 5 bases and J by 4 bases, 8 bases remained unmatched. CDR1 is LNHDA and CDR2 is SQIVND in the germline V gene (reference sequence). The CDR3 contains 15 residues. This chain's CDR3 is CASSARGTVYNEQFF. DNA for the CDR3: TGTGCCAGTAGTGCGAGGGGGACAGTATACAATGAGCAGTTCTTC.

This clonotype was seen many times. This chain joins TRBV5-1 and TRBJ2-7; 11 bases agree with TRBD2. CDR1 SGHRS and CDR2 YFSETQ come from the germline V gene. This CDR3 comprises 15 residues. The V segment lost 4 bases and the J segment 0 bases; nucleotides outside the gene matches: 3. This CDR3 reads CASSVGLADSYEQYF. CDR3 sequence (DNA): TGCGCCAGCAGCGTGGGACTAGCGGACTCCTACGAGCAGTACTTC.

This clonotype was recorded once. J is TRBJ2-1 and V is TRBV7-7; TRBD1 aligns across 8 bases. Germline CDR1 is SSHAT and CDR2 is FNYEAQ (reference sequence). This CDR3 comprises 17 residues. After removal of 0 bases from V and 3 bases from J, the junction contained 7 bases not matched to a gene. DNA for the CDR3: TGTGCCAGCAGCTTAGCCCCGACAGGGGTGGGCTACAATGAGCAGTTCTTC. Protein sequence: CASSLAPTGVGYNEQFF.

This clonotype has just a few counts. This chain uses TRBV20-1 with TRBJ2-1, with 10 positions matching TRBD1. Trimming cost V 7 bases and J 9 bases; bases outside gene matches: 15. The CDR3 extends over 15 amino acids. Germline V gene lookup returns CDR1 DFQATT and CDR2 SNEGSKA (reference sequence). DNA for the CDR3: TGCAGTGGAGAGGGAGCGATGACAGGGGGCAGTGAGCAGTTCTTC. It translates to CSGEGAMTGGSEQFF.

The chain employs TRBV10-3 and TRBJ2-7; 10 bases agree with TRBD2. Looked up from germline, CDR1 is ENHRY and CDR2 is SYGVKD. This CDR3 has 15 residues. V gave up 2 bases and J gave up 3 bases; unmatched junction bases: 4. The CDR3 DNA reads TGTGCCATCAGTGAGCCTTGGACTAGCGGCTACGAGCAGTACTTC. Protein product: CAISEPWTSGYEQYF.

The chain links TRBV2 to TRBJ2-7, with 11 positions matching TRBD2. The CDR3 is 15 residues long. Trimming took 3 bases from V and 2 from J; bases not matched to a gene: 3. CDR1 SNHLY and CDR2 FYNNEI come from the germline V gene. CDR3 DNA: TGTGCCAGCAGTGACTCTAGCGGGGGGCCCTACGAGCAGTACTTC. This encodes CASSDSSGGPYEQYF.

This chain connects TRBV9 to TRBJ1-3; a possible D gene is TRBD1 (5 bases). V was pared by 3 bases and J by 0 bases, with 13 bases between. Germline V CDR1 and CDR2: SGDLS, YYNGEE. The CDR3 extends over 16 amino acids. CDR3 sequence reads: CASSDTGLLSGNTIYF. Written as DNA, the CDR3 is TGTGCCAGCAGCGATACAGGTCTCCTCTCTGGAAACACCATATATTTT.

V gene TRBV7-6 combines with J gene TRBJ2-1; D not certain. Germline CDR1 and CDR2: SGHVS and FNYEAQ. The CDR3 totals 16 residues. V was shortened by 1 base and J by 4 bases, with 14 bases between the two germline ends. The CDR3 DNA reads TGTGCCAGCAGCTTAGAAGACCGACGAGCTTACAATGAGCAGTTCTTC. Translating it yields CASSLEDRRAYNEQFF.